The rows below give T cell receptor beta chains drawn from one sample of a study of response to subunit inactivated influenza vaccine. Each CDR3 protein gets one entry after TCRdb re-called the RT-PCR reads with MiXCR. The repertoire holds 250,000 to 350,000 distinct CDR3 sequences, with 20% to 25% as singletons. Sample: PBMCs from blood, taken 21 months after vaccination. The receptor set was obtained from a man between 50 and 75 years old who received an inactivated influenza vaccine. Both conserved end residues are part of each CDR3. The order of the fields is clone size, J gene, V gene, D gene, CDR3 DNA, CDR3 protein. A D gene is named only where the DNA matches it firmly. For some rows the clone size is stated as once, few or many, or as a class when expanded; others skip it.

clone size: .
J gene: TRBJ2-5
V gene: TRBV7-9
D gene: .
CDR3 DNA: TGTGCCAGCAGCTGGTCAACAAAAGAGACCCAGTACTTC
CDR3 protein: CASSWSTKETQYF

clone size: .
J gene: TRBJ2-7
V gene: TRBV15
D gene: .
CDR3 DNA: TGTGCCACCAGCCTAACCCTAACAGGCTACGAGCAGTACTTC
CDR3 protein: CATSLTLTGYEQYF

clone size: few
J gene: TRBJ1-2
V gene: TRBV3-1
D gene: .
CDR3 DNA: TGTGCCAGCAGTCTGATGAGGACAGACTATGGCTACACCTTC
CDR3 protein: CASSLMRTDYGYTF

clone size: .
J gene: TRBJ2-3
V gene: TRBV20-1
D gene: TRBD2
CDR3 DNA: TGCAGTGCTAGAGATCCGGCGGGACTAGCGGCCACAGATACGCAGTATTTT
CDR3 protein: CSARDPAGLAATDTQYF

clone size: many
J gene: TRBJ1-3
V gene: TRBV4-1
D gene: .
CDR3 DNA: TGCGCCAGCAGCCCCCCCTCTGGAAACACCATATATTTT
CDR3 protein: CASSPPSGNTIYF

clone size: .
J gene: TRBJ1-3
V gene: TRBV15
D gene: TRBD1
CDR3 DNA: TGTGCCACCAGCACAGGGGGGTCTGGAAACACCATATATTTT
CDR3 protein: CATSTGGSGNTIYF

clone size: few
J gene: TRBJ1-1
V gene: TRBV14
D gene: .
CDR3 DNA: TGTGCCAGCAGCCAAGACAGGGGCGCAGGAGCTTTCTTT
CDR3 protein: CASSQDRGAGAFF

clone size: .
J gene: TRBJ1-2
V gene: TRBV9
D gene: .
CDR3 DNA: TGTGCCAGCAGCGTCCCCAGTGCCTATGGCTACACCTTC
CDR3 protein: CASSVPSAYGYTF

clone size: .
J gene: TRBJ1-2
V gene: TRBV20-1
D gene: .
CDR3 DNA: TGCAGTGCTAGAGATCGTAGAGGGAAGTTCGATGGCTACACCTTC
CDR3 protein: CSARDRRGKFDGYTF

clone size: many
J gene: TRBJ1-4
V gene: TRBV20-1
D gene: .
CDR3 DNA: TGCAGTGCTAGTGTTGGTAGCCCCGCTGAAAAACTGTTTTTT
CDR3 protein: CSASVGSPAEKLFF

clone size: .
J gene: TRBJ2-7
V gene: TRBV10-3
D gene: .
CDR3 DNA: TGTGCCATCAGCGGGACCCCTACAGTAATTGCGTACTTC
CDR3 protein: CAISGTPTVIAYF